Given below is one TCR beta chain in context. The data were produced by immunoSEQ multiplex PCR, yet TCRdb's version contains in-frame clones alone and is incomplete. Among some 120,000 clones listed, about nine tenths were seen once. The sample comes from a study of blood T cell repertoires in COVID-19. Per the germline V gene, CDR1 is MNHNY and CDR2 is SVGAGI (reference sequence). CDR3 length: 14 residues. V was clipped by 6 bases and J by 1 base, with 9 bases between them. The chain couples TRBV6-6 to TRBJ1-4, with TRBD1 as a possible D gene (5 bases). The TCR originated in a man between 45 and 60 years old with active COVID-19. The specimen was peripheral blood. Here the CDR3 DNA reads TGTGCCAGCAGCCCTCAGGGAACTAATGAAAAACTGTTTTTT. As protein: CASSPQGTNEKLFF.